The rows below give T cell receptor beta chains drawn from one sample of a study of blood T cell repertoires in COVID-19. TCRdb's copy holds only in-frame clones and misses some; the assay was immunoSEQ multiplex PCR. The table has under 200,000 clones, 88% seen once; the top ten hold 2% to 2.5%. Sample: peripheral blood. These receptors were collected from a man in his fifties or sixties who had recovered from COVID-19. Each CDR3 is given with its conserved first and last residue. The D gene is left open where the match is weak. For some rows the clone size is stated as once, few or many, or as a class when expanded; others skip it.

j_call	clone_size	v_call	d_call	cdr3_nt	cdr3_aa
TRBJ2-1	.	TRBV4-1	.	TGCGCCAGCAGGACCCAGGGCCGTGGCTACAATGAGCAGTTCTTC	CASRTQGRGYNEQFF
TRBJ1-2	.	TRBV28	.	TGTGCCAGCAGCCCTCATGACTTTCGGGACTATGGCTACACCTTC	CASSPHDFRDYGYTF
TRBJ1-2	.	TRBV6-2/TRBV6-3	TRBD1	TGTGCCAGCAGTGAGTCGCAGGGGGACCGAAACTATGGCTACACCTTC	CASSESQGDRNYGYTF
TRBJ2-1	.	TRBV29-1	TRBD2	TGCAGCGTTGAAGGGGGAACGGGAGGGTCCTACAATGAGCAGTTCTTC	CSVEGGTGGSYNEQFF
TRBJ1-1	once	TRBV3-1/TRBV3-2	.	TGTGCCAGCAGCCCCATAAACGGGGGAGGGACTGAAGCTTTCTTT	CASSPINGGGTEAFF
TRBJ2-5	.	TRBV5-6	.	TGTGCCAGCAGCCCAGGAGGGAACCAAGAGACCCAGTACTTC	CASSPGGNQETQYF
TRBJ2-7	.	TRBV12-5	.	TGTGCTAGTGGTTTAGACAGGTACGAGCAGTACTTC	CASGLDRYEQYF
TRBJ2-5	.	TRBV7-3	TRBD2	TGTGCCAGCAGCTTAGGGCTCGTGGCTAGCGGGAGGCAAGAGACCCAGTACTTC	CASSLGLVASGRQETQYF
TRBJ1-3	.	TRBV7-2	.	TGTGCCAGCAGCTTAATTTCCGGGGGGTTAAACACCATATATTTT	CASSLISGGLNTIYF
TRBJ1-1	.	TRBV7-2	.	TGTGCCAGCAGCTTAGGTTCCGGGGAGGCGATAAGAGGGGCTTTCTTT	CASSLGSGEAIRGAFF
TRBJ1-1	.	TRBV4-1	TRBD1	TGCGCCAGCAGCCAGGCCGGACAGGGAAACACTGAAGCTTTCTTT	CASSQAGQGNTEAFF
TRBJ2-2	.	TRBV7-2	.	TGTGCCAGCAGCTTATACACGGGGGCCGGGGAGCTGTTTTTT	CASSLYTGAGELFF
TRBJ2-3	.	TRBV11-2	TRBD2	TGTGCCAGCAGCATGTCTAGCGGGAAGGGCACAGATACGCAGTATTTT	CASSMSSGKGTDTQYF
TRBJ2-7	.	TRBV27	.	TGTGCCAGCAGTTTCGGCCCTACAGGAGAGCAGTACTTC	CASSFGPTGEQYF
TRBJ1-3	.	TRBV7-6	.	TGTGCCAGCAGCTTAGGGAGTTCTGGAAACACCATATATTTT	CASSLGSSGNTIYF
TRBJ2-1	once	TRBV5-1	.	TGCGCCAGCAGCAGGGCCGGGACACAGTCTTACAATGAGCAGTTCTTC	CASSRAGTQSYNEQFF
TRBJ2-7	.	TRBV18	.	TGTGCCAGCTCACCACCGGGACAAACCCTCTACGAGCAGTACTTC	CASSPPGQTLYEQYF
TRBJ1-2	once	TRBV30	.	TGTGCCTGGAGGACCGTGCGGGGGGCGGGCTACACCTTC	CAWRTVRGAGYTF
TRBJ2-2	.	TRBV6-2/TRBV6-3	.	TGTGCCAGCAGTTACCCCTCCGGATCGGAGAGTGACACCGGGGAGCTGTTTTTT	CASSYPSGSESDTGELFF
TRBJ1-4	.	TRBV18	.	TGTGCCAGCTCACCGGGAGCTAATGAAAAACTGTTTTTT	CASSPGANEKLFF
TRBJ2-1	.	TRBV4-3	.	TGCGCCAGCAGCCAAATGACTAGCTACAATGAGCAGTTCTTC	CASSQMTSYNEQFF
TRBJ1-5	.	TRBV19	TRBD1	TGTGCCAGTAGCCGACCAGGGGGCGGAGGTCAGCCCCAGCATTTT	CASSRPGGGGQPQHF
TRBJ1-2	.	TRBV5-6	.	TGTGCCAGCAGCGATGGAAAGGGGCCAAGTGGGGGCTACACCTTC	CASSDGKGPSGGYTF
TRBJ2-1	.	TRBV5-5	.	TGTGCCAGCAGCTTGCGTGAGACTAAACCCCCGCTAGACAATGAGCAGTTCTTC	CASSLRETKPPLDNEQFF
TRBJ1-1	.	TRBV7-9	.	TGTGCCAGCACCCAGGGTCCGAACACTGAAGCTTTCTTT	CASTQGPNTEAFF
TRBJ2-3	.	TRBV7-2	TRBD1	TGTGCCAGCAGCTTAGAAGGCAGGGGGCGACGAGATACGCAGTATTTT	CASSLEGRGRRDTQYF
TRBJ2-3	.	TRBV7-9	TRBD2	TGTGCCAGCAGCTCACCACGCGGGGGGCTAATAGATACGCAGTATTTT	CASSSPRGGLIDTQYF
TRBJ1-2	.	TRBV6-5	.	TGTGCCAGCAGCGCGGCGGGGGCCCATGGCTACACCTTC	CASSAAGAHGYTF
TRBJ2-1	.	TRBV6-4	TRBD2	TGTGCCAGCAGCCGGGAGGGCCTGGATGAGCAGTTCTTC	CASSREGLDEQFF
TRBJ1-2	.	TRBV19	TRBD1	TGTGCCAGTAGTCAATTGGGACAGGGGGCCTATGGCTACACCTTC	CASSQLGQGAYGYTF
TRBJ1-2	.	TRBV7-2	.	TGTGCCAGCAGCTTAGGCGGAAGATTTTCCGGGGAGAGCTATGGCTACACCTTC	CASSLGGRFSGESYGYTF
TRBJ2-5	.	TRBV6-2/TRBV6-3	.	TGTGCCAGCAGTTACGGGCCGGCGGAGACCCAGTACTTC	CASSYGPAETQYF
TRBJ2-7	.	TRBV5-1	.	TGCGCCAGCAGCCTGACAGACTACGAGCAGTACTTC	CASSLTDYEQYF
TRBJ1-6	many	TRBV4-3	.	TGCGCCAGCAGCCAAGGCCAAGAGAATTCACCCCTCCACTTT	CASSQGQENSPLHF
TRBJ2-2	.	TRBV6-4	TRBD1	TGTGCCAGCAGCCAGACAGGGGCCGGGGAGCTGTTTTTT	CASSQTGAGELFF
TRBJ2-1	.	TRBV2	.	TGTGCCAGCAGTGTTAACAGGGGAGGTAACAATGAGCAGTTCTTC	CASSVNRGGNNEQFF
TRBJ2-2	.	TRBV7-8	.	TGTGCCAGCAGCTTAGCCCCCACAGGGTTATACACCGGGGAGCTGTTTTTT	CASSLAPTGLYTGELFF
TRBJ2-2	.	TRBV7-2	.	TGTGCCAGCAGCTGGGGACTGGTGAACACCGGGGAGCTGTTTTTT	CASSWGLVNTGELFF
TRBJ1-1	.	TRBV5-1	.	TGCGCCAGCAGCATACAGACAGGGAACACTGAAGCTTTCTTT	CASSIQTGNTEAFF
TRBJ2-5	.	TRBV6-1	.	TGTGCCAGCAGTGAGGGGACTCAAGAGACCCAGTACTTC	CASSEGTQETQYF
TRBJ2-7	.	TRBV29-1	.	TGCAGCGTCGCGACGCGGAGGGCGGTTACCGAGCAGTACTTC	CSVATRRAVTEQYF
TRBJ2-1	.	TRBV27	TRBD1	TGTGCCAGCAGTTTAGCAGGGGGTAATGAGCAGTTCTTC	CASSLAGGNEQFF
TRBJ2-1	.	TRBV3-1/TRBV3-2	.	TGTGCCAGCAGCTCCGCGGGGAGCTCCTACAATGAGCAGTTCTTC	CASSSAGSSYNEQFF
TRBJ1-6	.	TRBV14	.	TGTGCCAGCAGCCAAGATCTTGGGGGGACTCGTGGCCTCCACTTT	CASSQDLGGTRGLHF
TRBJ2-3	.	TRBV6-2/TRBV6-3	.	TGTGCCAGCAGTTTGGGCATCCGGGAAAGCCCCGCTAGCACAGATACGCAGTATTTT	CASSLGIRESPASTDTQYF
TRBJ2-1	.	TRBV11-2	.	TGTGCCAGCAGCTTACCTCACGGGGGGCTGAGAGGGGATGAGCAGTTCTTC	CASSLPHGGLRGDEQFF
TRBJ2-7	.	TRBV19	TRBD2	TGTGCCAGTAGTGCCGGGAGGACACACTACGAGCAGTACTTC	CASSAGRTHYEQYF
TRBJ1-5	.	TRBV19	.	TGTGCCAGTAGTATAGGGCCGGGGGGGGATCAGCCCCAGCATTTT	CASSIGPGGDQPQHF
TRBJ1-5	few	TRBV28	TRBD1	TGTGCCAGCAGACAGTCCCGGGACAGGAACTATAGCAATCAGCCCCAGCATTTT	CASRQSRDRNYSNQPQHF
TRBJ2-1	.	TRBV11-2	TRBD2	TGTGCCAGCAGCGACCTACCGGGACTAGCTGCCGATGAGCAGTTCTTC	CASSDLPGLAADEQFF
TRBJ2-1	.	TRBV5-1	TRBD1	TGCGCCAGCAGCGATCGGGACAGGGGGCTCGATGAGCAGTTCTTC	CASSDRDRGLDEQFF
TRBJ1-2	.	TRBV18	.	TGTGCCAGCTCACCACCAGGGGCTAACTATGGCTACACCTTC	CASSPPGANYGYTF
TRBJ2-2	.	TRBV27	.	TGTGCCAGCAGGGACACTCAAGGAACCGGGGAGCTGTTTTTT	CASRDTQGTGELFF
TRBJ2-7	.	TRBV5-4	TRBD2	TGTGCCAGCAGCTTGGCCGCGACTAGCGGCTCCTACGAGCAGTACTTC	CASSLAATSGSYEQYF
TRBJ1-2	.	TRBV19	TRBD1	TGTGCCAGCTCGGACAGGGGGCGTAGGGGCTACACCTTC	CASSDRGRRGYTF
TRBJ2-7	.	TRBV4-3	.	TGCGCCAGCAGCCAAGTTCAGGGATCCTACGAGCAGTACTTC	CASSQVQGSYEQYF
TRBJ2-7	.	TRBV27	TRBD2	TGTGCCAGCAGTTCCCTAGCGGGACGCTACGAGCAGTACTTC	CASSSLAGRYEQYF
TRBJ2-6	.	TRBV6-6	.	TGTGCCAGCAGTTACTCGAGCGGCTCTGGGGCCAACGTCCTGACTTTC	CASSYSSGSGANVLTF
TRBJ2-3	once	TRBV7-2	.	TGTGCCAGCAGCTTATCCGGGACTGGCAATACGCAGTATTTT	CASSLSGTGNTQYF
TRBJ1-2	.	TRBV29-1	TRBD1	TGCAGCGTTGTAAGTTCCTCTACAGGGGGCTATGGCTACACCTTC	CSVVSSSTGGYGYTF